One sample yielded the 31 T cell receptor beta chains listed below, sequenced in a study of early T cells in non-severe SARS-CoV-2 infection. TCRdb re-called the 5' RACE reads through MiXCR, storing one row per CDR3 protein. The repertoire consists of about 90,000 distinct CDR3 sequences, with 9.5% to 15% occurring once and the leading ten covering 4% to 4.5%. Material: whole blood, obtained at baseline. The receptors shown here come from an adult who was a healthcare worker with PCR-confirmed SARS-CoV-2 infection or an uninfected control (not recorded which).

This clonotype was seen a handful of times. The V and J genes are TRBV5-1 and TRBJ2-5; D remains ambiguous. CDR3 length equals 12 residues. Germline CDR1 is SGHRS and CDR2 is YFSETQ. V was pared by 0 bases and J by 4 bases, with 4 bases between. The DNA of the CDR3 is TGCGCCAGCAGCTTGGACGGAGAGACCCAGTACTTC. It is translated as CASSLDGETQYF.

The rearrangement uses TRBV30 and TRBJ2-1; maybe TRBD1 (5 bases). V shed 3 bases and J shed 8 bases, with 14 bases lying between them. The CDR3 covers 13 residues. Per germline, CDR1 GTSNPN and CDR2 SVGIG (reference sequence). The CDR3 is CAWSPDRIYEQFF. In DNA form, the CDR3 reads TGTGCCTGGAGCCCCGACAGAATTTATGAGCAGTTCTTC.

V gene TRBV7-6 combines with J gene TRBJ2-1; D may be TRBD2 (6 bases). V shed 6 bases and J shed 12 bases, with 18 bases lying between them. CDR1 SGHVS and CDR2 FNYEAQ come from the germline V gene. This CDR3 comprises 13 residues. Here the CDR3 reads CASSKGTPTLQFF. CDR3 nucleotide sequence: TGTGCCAGCAGTAAAGGGACTCCCACACTGCAGTTCTTC.

This clonotype was observed many times. The chain combines TRBV20-1 with TRBJ2-5, with no clear D. V was pared by 5 bases and J by 2 bases, with 3 bases between. Germline CDR1 reads DFQATT; CDR2 reads SNEGSKA (reference sequence). The CDR3 has 10 residues. The CDR3 reads CSAVQETQYF. The CDR3 nucleotides are TGCAGTGCTGTTCAAGAGACCCAGTACTTC.

The genes are TRBV28 and TRBJ1-5; D perhaps matches TRBD1 (5 bases). With 9 bases removed from V and 4 bases from J, the gap between germline ends came to 10 bases. The CDR3 covers 12 residues. Germline V gene lookup returns CDR1 MDHEN and CDR2 SYDVKM. CDR3 region: CASGDGNQPQHF. For the CDR3, the DNA is TGTGCCAGTGGGGACGGTAATCAGCCCCAGCATTTT. Using reference TRBV28 and TRBJ1-5 for the parts outside the CDR3, the full variable domain is DVKVTQSSRYLVKRTGEKVFLECVQDMDHENMFWYRQDPGLGLRLIYFSYDVKMKEKGDIPEGYSVSREKKERFSLILESASTNQTSMYLCASGDGNQPQHFGDGTRLSIL.

This clonotype has more than one count but fewer than ten. The rearrangement uses TRBV10-3 and TRBJ1-2; D remains unclear. The germline V and J ends were trimmed by 2 bases and 10 bases, with 17 bases remaining between them. The germline V gene encodes CDR1 ENHRY and CDR2 SYGVKD. CDR3 size: 14 residues. The CDR3 region is CAISEDSGPDAYTF. DNA of the CDR3: TGTGCCATCAGTGAGGATTCCGGGCCCGACGCCTACACCTTC.

This clonotype was detected many times. The rearrangement uses TRBV5-1 and TRBJ1-1, with D unclear. The CDR3 length is 14 residues. Germline V gene sequence: CDR1 SGHRS, CDR2 YFSETQ. V shed 0 bases and J shed 6 bases, with 12 bases lying between them. The CDR3 region has the DNA TGCGCCAGCAGCTTGGCCCGAGGACGGCCTGAAGCTTTCTTT. Translation: CASSLARGRPEAFF.

A few counts support this clonotype. This chain joins TRBV3-1 and TRBJ2-3; weak D call: TRBD2 (5 bases). V shed 4 bases and J shed 4 bases, with 12 bases lying between them. CDR1 LGHDT and CDR2 YNNKEL come from the germline V gene (reference sequence). The CDR3 loop spans 14 amino acids. The CDR3 here is CASSLLGRPDTQYF. CDR3 DNA: TGTGCCAGCAGCCTACTAGGACGGCCAGATACGCAGTATTTT.

This clonotype was recorded at least ten times. This chain connects TRBV30 to TRBJ2-1; D unclear. This CDR3 is 12 amino acids long. Germline V gene lookup returns CDR1 GTSNPN and CDR2 SVGIG (reference sequence). Trimming removed 1 base from V and 6 bases from J, with 7 bases in between. The CDR3 DNA is TGTGCCTGGAGTGGTCTCCCCAATGAGCAGTTCTTC. This sequence encodes CAWSGLPNEQFF.

This clonotype was counted at least ten times. The chain carries TRBV29-1 and TRBJ2-7; no clear D. V was pared by 5 bases and J by 3 bases, with 14 bases between. CDR1 and CDR2 (germline): SQVTM, ANQGSEA. This CDR3 is built from 13 residues. This chain's CDR3 is CSVLSPPNYEQYF. The DNA of the CDR3 is TGCAGCGTTCTTTCTCCCCCCAACTACGAGCAGTACTTC.

The rearrangement links TRBV6-5 to TRBJ2-1; 9 nucleotides agree with TRBD1. Germline CDR1 and CDR2: MNHEY and SVGAGI. Losses at the gene ends were 6 bases for V and 3 bases for J; bases not matched to a gene: 9. The CDR3 spans 16 residues. CDR3 nucleotides: TGTGCCAGCAGACCGAGACAGGGGGTGCTCTACAATGAGCAGTTCTTC. It specifies CASRPRQGVLYNEQFF.

The gene calls are TRBV29-1 and TRBJ2-7; TRBD1 or TRBD2 may be the D gene (5 bases each). Germline lookup yields CDR1 SQVTM and CDR2 ANQGSEA. The CDR3 consists of 12 residues. V shed 4 bases and J shed 5 bases, with 12 bases lying between them. In DNA form, the CDR3 reads TGCAGCGTTGCGAGGGGTAGCCACGAGCAGTACTTC. It is translated as CSVARGSHEQYF.

This clonotype was observed at least ten times. This chain links TRBV28 with TRBJ2-5; D is perhaps TRBD1 (6 bases). CDR3 length equals 17 residues. V dropped 6 bases and J dropped 9 bases, with 29 bases sitting between them. In germline, CDR1 is MDHEN, CDR2 SYDVKM. This chain's CDR3 is CASSRTAAAPPSRAQYF. CDR3 sequence (DNA): TGTGCCAGCAGCCGGACAGCCGCCGCCCCCCCGTCTCGGGCCCAGTACTTC.

This clonotype was detected many times. V gene TRBV4-2 combines with J gene TRBJ2-3; 9 nucleotides line up with TRBD1. Trimming at V came to 1 base and at J to 4 bases, leaving 6 bases not matched to a gene. CDR3 length equals 16 residues. In germline, CDR1 is LGHNA, CDR2 YNFKEQ. CDR3 nucleotides: TGTGCCAGCAGCCAAGGGGGGACAGGGAGTGCAGATACGCAGTATTTT. Protein: CASSQGGTGSADTQYF.

V is TRBV7-2 and J is TRBJ1-3; 7 nucleotides agree with TRBD1. The CDR3 is made up of 14 amino acids. J gave up 8 bases and V 5 bases, and 9 bases lay outside the gene matches. Germline loops: CDR1 SGHTA, CDR2 FQGNSA. The CDR3, as DNA: TGTGCCAGCAGCAGACAGGGATCAGTGGACACCATATATTTT. It encodes CASSRQGSVDTIYF.

The sample holds a few counts of this clonotype. The genes are TRBV4-1 and TRBJ2-7, with 8 bases matching TRBD1. Germline values: CDR1 MGHRA, CDR2 YSYEKL. The CDR3 loop spans 17 amino acids. V was clipped by 3 bases and J by 5 bases; unmatched bases: 15. The CDR3 region has the DNA TGCGCCAGCAGCCAGTCCCCATCGGATGCAGGGGGCCACGAGCAGTACTTC. Encoded protein: CASSQSPSDAGGHEQYF.

This clonotype was observed at least ten times. The genes are TRBV7-6 and TRBJ2-1; 8 bases line up with TRBD1. V trimming: 1 base; J trimming: 7 bases; junction bases outside the gene matches: 6. This CDR3 contains 15 residues. The germline V gene encodes CDR1 SGHVS and CDR2 FNYEAQ. The CDR3 loop is CASSLVPRGQNEQFF. CDR3 nucleotide sequence: TGTGCCAGCAGCTTAGTGCCCAGGGGGCAGAATGAGCAGTTCTTC.

The rearrangement links TRBV5-1 to TRBJ2-1, with 10 positions matching TRBD2. The germline V gene encodes CDR1 SGHRS and CDR2 YFSETQ. The CDR3 extends over 14 amino acids. The J segment lost 8 bases and the V segment lost 2 bases, leaving 4 bases of the junction unmatched. CDR3 sequence reads: CASSLAGGPDEQFF. The CDR3 DNA reads as TGCGCCAGCAGCTTAGCGGGAGGGCCTGATGAGCAGTTCTTC. The full variable domain, rest sourced from reference TRBV5-1 and TRBJ2-1, is KAGVTQTPRYLIKTRGQQVTLSCSPISGHRSVSWYQQTPGQGLQFLFEYFSETQRNKGNFPGRFSGRQFSNSRSEMNVSTLELGDSALYLCASSLAGGPDEQFFGPGTRLTVL.

The chain carries TRBV30 and TRBJ2-1, with D uncertain. This CDR3 region has 12 residues. Trimming took 0 bases from V and 5 from J, leaving 5 bases between them. Germline CDR1 reads GTSNPN; CDR2 reads SVGIG (reference sequence). The CDR3 is CAWSVPNNEQFF. CDR3 bases: TGTGCCTGGAGTGTACCGAACAATGAGCAGTTCTTC. Together with reference TRBV30 and TRBJ2-1, the CDR3 gives the full variable domain: SQTIHQWPATLVQPVGSPLSLECTVEGTSNPNLYWYRQAAGRGLQLLFYSVGIGQISSEVPQNLSASRPQDRQFILSSKKLLLSDSGFYLCAWSVPNNEQFFGPGTRLTVL.

V and J are TRBV10-1 and TRBJ2-1; no definite D call. The CDR3 length is 14 residues. The V gene's germline CDR1 is WNHNN and CDR2 SYGVQD (reference sequence). Between the trimmed V and J ends, which lost 3 bases and 7 bases, there was a span of 13 bases. CDR3 sequence reads: CASSDYPMGNEQFF. DNA for the CDR3: TGCGCCAGCAGTGACTACCCTATGGGTAATGAGCAGTTCTTC.

This clonotype has just a few counts. The rearrangement uses TRBV11-3 and TRBJ1-2; D is unresolved. Germline CDR1 SGHNT, CDR2 YENEEA. The CDR3 extends over 16 amino acids. V lost 0 bases, J lost 4 bases, and 15 bases lay in between. The chain's CDR3 is CASSLDRVIVLYGYTF. CDR3 coding DNA: TGTGCCAGCAGCTTAGACCGGGTCATCGTTCTCTATGGCTACACCTTC.

The CDR3 DNA is TGCAGTGGGGGGGACAGGGACTCTGGAAACACCATATATTTT. Its translation: CSGGDRDSGNTIYF. This chain joins TRBV20-1 and TRBJ1-3, with 9 nucleotides matching TRBD1. Per germline, CDR1 DFQATT and CDR2 SNEGSKA (reference sequence). The CDR3 has 14 amino acids. Unmatched junction bases numbered 4, after V lost 7 bases and J lost 0 bases.

The table lists this clonotype with a few counts. The chain couples TRBV7-2 to TRBJ2-2; no firm D call. The CDR3 is made up of 12 amino acids. From germline, CDR1 is SGHTA and CDR2 FQGNSA. With 4 bases removed from V and 6 bases from J, the gap between germline ends came to 6 bases. This chain's CDR3 is CASSSPAGELFF. The CDR3 coding sequence is TGTGCCAGCAGCTCCCCGGCCGGGGAGCTGTTTTTT.

This clonotype is judged medium-sized. The gene calls are TRBV7-2 and TRBJ2-1, with 14 bases lining up with TRBD2. The CDR3 sequence is 16 residues long. Germline CDR1 reads SGHTA; CDR2 reads FQGNSA. V was clipped by 7 bases and J by 8 bases; unmatched bases: 10. CDR3 loop: CASTRTGTSGSYEQFF. The CDR3 bases are TGTGCCAGCACCCGGACCGGGACTAGCGGGAGCTATGAGCAGTTCTTC.

V is TRBV29-1 and J is TRBJ2-1; D not certain. CDR3 length equals 14 residues. Looked up from germline, CDR1 is SQVTM and CDR2 is ANQGSEA. V was pared by 2 bases and J by 10 bases, with 18 bases between. The CDR3 bases are TGCAGCGTTGAAAGCCCCGTTCTAAGGAAGGAGCAGTTCTTC. It codes for CSVESPVLRKEQFF.

This clonotype has ten or more counts. V gene TRBV20-1 combines with J gene TRBJ2-1; the match to TRBD2 covers 8 bases. V was clipped by 6 bases and J by 6 bases; unmatched bases: 13. The germline V gene encodes CDR1 DFQATT and CDR2 SNEGSKA (reference sequence). CDR3 length equals 15 residues. CDR3 amino acids: CSAKVAGPWGNEQFF. CDR3 nucleotides: TGCAGTGCAAAGGTAGCGGGGCCCTGGGGCAATGAGCAGTTCTTC.

The chain employs TRBV7-9 and TRBJ1-5; D is ambiguous. Trimming took off 4 bases at V and 9 bases at J, with 10 bases between the two ends. This CDR3 is built from 12 residues. CDR1 and CDR2 from the germline V gene are SEHNR and FQNEAQ (reference sequence). The CDR3 protein is CASSSLTGPQHF. CDR3 DNA: TGTGCCAGCAGCTCCTTGACGGGGCCCCAGCATTTT.

This clonotype was counted a few times. The chain combines TRBV11-3 with TRBJ1-1; 11 nucleotides line up with TRBD1. The CDR3 extends over 15 amino acids. V trimming: 4 bases; J trimming: 5 bases; junction bases outside the gene matches: 6. The germline CDR1 and CDR2 sequences are SGHNT and YENEEA. CDR3 in DNA: TGTGCCAGCAGCTGGTCGGGACAGGGGGAGACTGAAGCTTTCTTT. Translating gives CASSWSGQGETEAFF.

In this sample, this clonotype turned up a few times. The rearrangement uses TRBV7-6 and TRBJ2-2; 8 bases agree with TRBD2. V shed 2 bases, J shed 5 bases, and the junction held 4 bases outside the gene matches. CDR3 length equals 15 residues. CDR1 and CDR2 from the germline V gene are SGHVS and FNYEAQ. The CDR3 nucleotides are TGTGCCAGCAGCTTACTAGCGGGTGGGACCGGGGAGCTGTTTTTT. Translated, it gives CASSLLAGGTGELFF.

This clonotype was found a few times. The chain has TRBV20-1 and TRBJ1-3, with D possibly TRBD1 on 5 matching bases. V was trimmed by 0 bases and J by 11 bases, leaving 14 bases between them. The V gene's germline CDR1 is DFQATT and CDR2 SNEGSKA (reference sequence). This CDR3 contains 13 residues. CDR3 nucleotide sequence: TGCAGTGCTAGAGATCCCGGGGGAAGCGCCATATATTTT. It yields the protein CSARDPGGSAIYF.

This clonotype was seen a few times. The chain recombines TRBV29-1 with TRBJ2-2; TRBD1 agrees at 7 bases. With V trimmed by 2 bases and J by 4 bases, 10 bases remained unmatched. CDR3 length: 16 residues. CDR1 is SQVTM and CDR2 is ANQGSEA in the germline V gene. CDR3: CSVELRGIRSTGELFF. Here the CDR3 DNA reads TGCAGCGTTGAACTCAGGGGGATACGTAGCACCGGGGAGCTGTTTTTT.